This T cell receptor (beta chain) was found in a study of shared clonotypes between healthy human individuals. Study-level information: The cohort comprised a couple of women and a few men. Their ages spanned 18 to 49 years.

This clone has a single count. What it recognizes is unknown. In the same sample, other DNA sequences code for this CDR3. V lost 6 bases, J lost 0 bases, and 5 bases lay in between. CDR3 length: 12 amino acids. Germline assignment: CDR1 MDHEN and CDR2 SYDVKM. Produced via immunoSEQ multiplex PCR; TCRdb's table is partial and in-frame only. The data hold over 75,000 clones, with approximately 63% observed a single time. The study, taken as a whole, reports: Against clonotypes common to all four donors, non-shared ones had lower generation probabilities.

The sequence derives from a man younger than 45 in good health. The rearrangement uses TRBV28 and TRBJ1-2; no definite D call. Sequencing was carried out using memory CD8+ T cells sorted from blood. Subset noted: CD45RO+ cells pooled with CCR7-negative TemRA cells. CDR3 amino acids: CASRGTNYGYTF. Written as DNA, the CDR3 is TGTGCCAGCAGAGGGACTAACTATGGCTACACCTTC.